The rows below give T cell receptor beta chains drawn from one sample of a study of blood T cell repertoires in COVID-19. Sequenced by immunoSEQ multiplex PCR; TCRdb stores in-frame clones only, minus some. The sample has 150,000 or so clones; about 81% are singletons. Source material: peripheral blood. The receptor set was obtained from a woman aged 70-85 years with acute or convalescent COVID-19. The CDR3 runs from the conserved cysteine through the conserved F or W. The order of the fields is D gene, clone size, J gene, V gene, CDR3 DNA, CDR3 protein. D genes are given only for firm matches. Size is omitted from some rows. Given values are once, few, many or a class for expanded clones.

D gene: TRBD2
clone size: -
J gene: TRBJ2-2
V gene: TRBV9
CDR3 DNA: TGTGCCAGCAGCCCCCGCGGCGGGGGGGCTATCGGGGAGCTGTTTTTT
CDR3 protein: CASSPRGGGAIGELFF

D gene: TRBD2
clone size: once
J gene: TRBJ2-2
V gene: TRBV2
CDR3 DNA: TGTGCCAGCAGCGTGGGGGGGAGGAACACCGGGGAGCTGTTTTTT
CDR3 protein: CASSVGGRNTGELFF

D gene: -
clone size: -
J gene: TRBJ2-7
V gene: TRBV7-2
CDR3 DNA: TGTGCCAGCAGTGAAGGGGCGGACTACTTTTCCTACGAGCAGTACTTC
CDR3 protein: CASSEGADYFSYEQYF

D gene: TRBD1
clone size: few
J gene: TRBJ1-6
V gene: TRBV19
CDR3 DNA: TGTGCCAGTAGCCCAGGGGGCGTCGGGAATTCACCCCTCCACTTT
CDR3 protein: CASSPGGVGNSPLHF

D gene: TRBD1
clone size: -
J gene: TRBJ2-3
V gene: TRBV19
CDR3 DNA: TGTGCCAGTAGTCTCGGGACAGCCTCTAGCACAGATACGCAGTATTTT
CDR3 protein: CASSLGTASSTDTQYF

D gene: TRBD2
clone size: -
J gene: TRBJ2-3
V gene: TRBV27
CDR3 DNA: TGTGCCAGCAGATTCCGAACTAGCGGGAGACTGGAATGGTATTTT
CDR3 protein: CASRFRTSGRLEWYF

D gene: -
clone size: -
J gene: TRBJ2-5
V gene: TRBV7-6
CDR3 DNA: TGTGCCAGCAGCTTAAACTCCCCCGGTTTGGAGACCCAGTACTTC
CDR3 protein: CASSLNSPGLETQYF

D gene: TRBD1
clone size: -
J gene: TRBJ1-4
V gene: TRBV29-1
CDR3 DNA: TGCAGCGCAACTGACAGGGTGGGCGGAAAACTGTTTTTT
CDR3 protein: CSATDRVGGKLFF

D gene: -
clone size: -
J gene: TRBJ1-3
V gene: TRBV18
CDR3 DNA: TGTGCCAGCTCACCACTCGGTAGACAAAACTCTGGAAACACCATATATTTT
CDR3 protein: CASSPLGRQNSGNTIYF

D gene: -
clone size: -
J gene: TRBJ2-7
V gene: TRBV4-1
CDR3 DNA: TGCGCCAGCAGCCAAAACCTGTTTGGACTAAGGGGCTACGAGCAGTACTTC
CDR3 protein: CASSQNLFGLRGYEQYF

D gene: TRBD2
clone size: -
J gene: TRBJ2-5
V gene: TRBV15
CDR3 DNA: TGTGCCACCAGCAGAGATTTGGGGCGGGGGGAGACCCAGTACTTC
CDR3 protein: CATSRDLGRGETQYF

D gene: -
clone size: -
J gene: TRBJ1-6
V gene: TRBV28
CDR3 DNA: TGTGCCAGCAACCGGGATCTCAATTCACCCCTCCACTTT
CDR3 protein: CASNRDLNSPLHF

D gene: -
clone size: -
J gene: TRBJ1-2
V gene: TRBV5-4
CDR3 DNA: TGTGCCAGCAGCTTGGCCGGACAAATCAACTATGGCTACACCTTC
CDR3 protein: CASSLAGQINYGYTF

D gene: TRBD1
clone size: -
J gene: TRBJ1-1
V gene: TRBV19
CDR3 DNA: TGTGCCAGTAGTGTTATGACAGGGGCAAAGAACACTGAAGCTTTCTTT
CDR3 protein: CASSVMTGAKNTEAFF